The rows below give T cell receptor beta chains drawn from one sample of a study of blood T cell repertoires in COVID-19. TCRdb's copy holds only in-frame clones and misses some; the assay was immunoSEQ multiplex PCR. Of 100,000 or so clones listed, 85% to 95% are singletons. Sequencing was done on a sample of peripheral blood. These TCRs come from a man aged 50-60 years with active COVID-19. Both conserved end residues are part of each CDR3. D genes are given only for firm matches. A clone size is listed for some rows: how often the clone was seen (once, few, many), or a class if it is expanded.

TRBV28	TRBD1	NA	TRBJ2-7	TGTGCCAGCAGACGTACAGGGGGCTCGGGCGAGCAGTACTTC	CASRRTGGSGEQYF
TRBV6-5	TRBD1	NA	TRBJ2-7	TGTGCCAGCAGTTATGCGGACAGGACGACCTACGAGCAGTACTTC	CASSYADRTTYEQYF
TRBV27	NA	NA	TRBJ2-7	TGTGCCAGCGGACCACAGGGATCCTACGAGCAGTACTTC	CASGPQGSYEQYF
TRBV3-1/TRBV3-2	NA	once	TRBJ2-1	TGTGCCAGCAGCCAACCCAGTCGTCTTAATGAGCAGTTCTTC	CASSQPSRLNEQFF
TRBV28	NA	NA	TRBJ2-7	TGTGCCAGCAGTTCGGGGGTCTCCTACGAGCAGTACTTC	CASSSGVSYEQYF
TRBV11-2	NA	NA	TRBJ1-2	TGTGCCAGCAGCTTGAATCCTACGGGAGGCTACACCTTC	CASSLNPTGGYTF
TRBV19	TRBD1	NA	TRBJ1-5	TGTGCCAGTAGTCCCGGGACAGGGGGCGCGAGGCAGCCCCAGCATTTT	CASSPGTGGARQPQHF
TRBV20-1	TRBD2	NA	TRBJ2-1	TGCAGTGCTAGTAAGTGGGAGGGCTCCTACAATGAGCAGTTCTTC	CSASKWEGSYNEQFF
TRBV2	TRBD1	NA	TRBJ2-1	TGTGCCAGCAGCTGGGACAGGATAGACTACAATGAGCAGTTCTTC	CASSWDRIDYNEQFF
TRBV3-1/TRBV3-2	TRBD2	once	TRBJ2-5	TGTGCCAGCAGCTCTAGCGGGATGCAAGAGACCCAGTACTTC	CASSSSGMQETQYF
TRBV28	NA	NA	TRBJ2-7	TGTGCCAGCAGGGAACAGGGAAGTGGGAACGAGCAGTACTTC	CASREQGSGNEQYF
TRBV28	TRBD1	few	TRBJ1-5	TGTGCCAGCAGTTTATCGAGGCAGGGGGTCCAGCCCCAGCATTTT	CASSLSRQGVQPQHF
TRBV4-1	TRBD2	NA	TRBJ2-2	TGCGCCAGCAGCCAGCCCGATCGGACTAGCCTGAACACCGGGGAGCTGTTTTTT	CASSQPDRTSLNTGELFF
TRBV9	NA	NA	TRBJ1-1	TGTGCCAGCAGCGCCCAAGACAGGTTGGGGAACACTGAAGCTTTCTTT	CASSAQDRLGNTEAFF
TRBV11-2	NA	NA	TRBJ2-3	TGTGCCAGCAGCCCGGGGGTTGGGACGATCGGGATCCTTACAGATACGCAGTATTTT	CASSPGVGTIGILTDTQYF
TRBV24-1	TRBD2	NA	TRBJ2-2	TGTGCCACCAGTGACTCTAGCGGGAAGAACACCGGGGAGCTGTTTTTT	CATSDSSGKNTGELFF